A selection of T cell receptor beta chains follows, all from one sample in a study of CD8+CD57+ T cells in acquired aplastic anemia. TCRdb independently ran MiXCR on the reads; one entry per CDR3 protein. The profile shows roughly 160,000 distinct CDR3 sequences, 55% to 75% of them singletons. Source material: sorted CD4+, CD8+, or CD8+CD57+ T cells (not recorded which) from PBMCs. The receptors come from a human donor in good health. CDR3s include the opening cysteine and the closing phenylalanine or tryptophan. D genes are given only for firm matches. The size entry is marked missing in some rows and otherwise reads once, few, many or a size class.

j_call: TRBJ2-5; d_call: TRBD1; clone_size: .; v_call: TRBV5-1; cdr3_nt: TGCGCCAGCAGCTTACAAACAGGGGCGGGAGAGACCCAGTACTTC; cdr3_aa: CASSLQTGAGETQYF
j_call: TRBJ1-3; d_call: .; clone_size: .; v_call: TRBV11-3; cdr3_nt: TGTGCCAGCAGCCCACATGAGGGAAACACCATATATTTT; cdr3_aa: CASSPHEGNTIYF
j_call: TRBJ1-3; d_call: .; clone_size: few; v_call: TRBV10-3; cdr3_nt: TGTGCCATCAGGGACAGCTCTGGAAACACCATATATTTT; cdr3_aa: CAIRDSSGNTIYF
j_call: TRBJ1-1; d_call: .; clone_size: .; v_call: TRBV5-1; cdr3_nt: TGCGCCAGCAGCACGGGGACACCGAACACTGAAGCTTTCTTT; cdr3_aa: CASSTGTPNTEAFF
j_call: TRBJ2-1; d_call: .; clone_size: .; v_call: TRBV20-1; cdr3_nt: TGCAGTGCTAGAGTTGGCGGGATAACGGTTGAGCAGATCTTC; cdr3_aa: CSARVGGITVEQIF
j_call: TRBJ2-2; d_call: .; clone_size: .; v_call: TRBV13; cdr3_nt: TGTGCCAGCAGCCCATCTGGAGGAGGGAACACCGGGGAGCTGTTTTTT; cdr3_aa: CASSPSGGGNTGELFF
j_call: TRBJ2-1; d_call: TRBD1; clone_size: .; v_call: TRBV7-9; cdr3_nt: TGTGCCAGCAGCCCAGGGGGTACTGACTACAATGAGCAGTTCTTC; cdr3_aa: CASSPGGTDYNEQFF
j_call: TRBJ2-3; d_call: TRBD1; clone_size: once; v_call: TRBV24-1; cdr3_nt: TGTGCCACCAGTGTTGCCGGGACAGGGGGCACAGATACGCAGTATTTT; cdr3_aa: CATSVAGTGGTDTQYF
j_call: TRBJ1-2; d_call: .; clone_size: .; v_call: TRBV15; cdr3_nt: TGTGCCACCAGCAGAGGAGTGGACTATGGCTACACCTTC; cdr3_aa: CATSRGVDYGYTF
j_call: TRBJ1-1; d_call: TRBD1; clone_size: .; v_call: TRBV19; cdr3_nt: TGTGCCAGTAGTCGGACAGGGAGTCGGGACACTGAAGCTTTCTTT; cdr3_aa: CASSRTGSRDTEAFF
j_call: TRBJ2-7; d_call: TRBD1; clone_size: .; v_call: TRBV7-9; cdr3_nt: TGTGCCAGCAGCCCTCGAACGGGGACAGGGACCTACGAGCAGTACTTC; cdr3_aa: CASSPRTGTGTYEQYF
j_call: TRBJ2-7; d_call: TRBD2; clone_size: .; v_call: TRBV7-2; cdr3_nt: TGTGCCAGCAGCTTAGCGCAAGGACTAGCGGGACACGAGCAGTACTTC; cdr3_aa: CASSLAQGLAGHEQYF
j_call: TRBJ2-7; d_call: .; clone_size: few; v_call: TRBV7-9; cdr3_nt: TGTGCCAGCAGCTTAGTTTGGGGGGAGCAGTACTTC; cdr3_aa: CASSLVWGEQYF
j_call: TRBJ2-1; d_call: .; clone_size: .; v_call: TRBV25-1; cdr3_nt: TGTGCCAGCAGTGAATACAGTAGCAGGAATGAGCAGTTCTTC; cdr3_aa: CASSEYSSRNEQFF
j_call: TRBJ1-1; d_call: TRBD1; clone_size: .; v_call: TRBV25-1; cdr3_nt: TGTGCCAGCTCTCGGGACAGGGAACTAGCAGCTTTCTTT; cdr3_aa: CASSRDRELAAFF
j_call: TRBJ1-5; d_call: .; clone_size: .; v_call: TRBV24-1; cdr3_nt: TGTGCCACCATGGAAGGGGGGGGGAATCAGCCCCAGCATTTT; cdr3_aa: CATMEGGGNQPQHF
j_call: TRBJ2-7; d_call: TRBD1; clone_size: .; v_call: TRBV24-1; cdr3_nt: TGTGCCACCAGTGATTCACCCGGGACAGGGCGGTACTTC; cdr3_aa: CATSDSPGTGRYF
j_call: TRBJ1-2; d_call: TRBD1; clone_size: .; v_call: TRBV7-2; cdr3_nt: TGTGCCAGCAGCTTAGGAGACAGGGCAGGCGGCTACACCTTC; cdr3_aa: CASSLGDRAGGYTF
j_call: TRBJ1-1; d_call: .; clone_size: .; v_call: TRBV9; cdr3_nt: TGTGCCAGCAGCGTGGGTTCTGGAAACACTGAAGCTTTCTTT; cdr3_aa: CASSVGSGNTEAFF
j_call: TRBJ2-2; d_call: .; clone_size: few; v_call: TRBV5-4; cdr3_nt: TGTGCCAGCAGCTTGAACCTGAACACCGGGGAGCTGTTTTTT; cdr3_aa: CASSLNLNTGELFF
j_call: TRBJ1-1; d_call: TRBD1; clone_size: .; v_call: TRBV7-9; cdr3_nt: TGTGCCAGCAGCTTAGGAACGACAGGGAGAGAAACTTTCTTT; cdr3_aa: CASSLGTTGRETFF
j_call: TRBJ1-1; d_call: .; clone_size: many; v_call: TRBV6-1; cdr3_nt: TGTGCCAGCATGCTGTTAAACACTGAAGCTTTCTTT; cdr3_aa: CASMLLNTEAFF
j_call: TRBJ2-2; d_call: .; clone_size: many; v_call: TRBV6-1; cdr3_nt: TGTGCCAGCAACAACTGGTTGGTCAGATCGGACACCGGGGAGCTGTTTTTT; cdr3_aa: CASNNWLVRSDTGELFF
j_call: TRBJ2-7; d_call: .; clone_size: few; v_call: TRBV7-8; cdr3_nt: TGTGCCAGCAGCTTGTTTGGGGCGGGGAGCTACGAGCAGTACTTC; cdr3_aa: CASSLFGAGSYEQYF
j_call: TRBJ2-2; d_call: .; clone_size: many; v_call: TRBV19; cdr3_nt: TGTGCCAGTAGCTCGACTAGTGTCACCGGGGAGCTGTTTTTT; cdr3_aa: CASSSTSVTGELFF
j_call: TRBJ2-1; d_call: .; clone_size: .; v_call: TRBV10-3; cdr3_nt: TGTGCCATCATTGAAACATCAGTGCCGATCTACAATGAGCAGTTCTTC; cdr3_aa: CAIIETSVPIYNEQFF
j_call: TRBJ2-3; d_call: TRBD1; clone_size: .; v_call: TRBV24-1; cdr3_nt: TGTGCCACCAGTGCCGGACAGGTCCCAGGTACGCAGTATTTT; cdr3_aa: CATSAGQVPGTQYF
j_call: TRBJ2-7; d_call: .; clone_size: .; v_call: TRBV20-1; cdr3_nt: TGCAGTGCTAGAGATGCAGGGGTGTCCTACGAGCAGTACTTC; cdr3_aa: CSARDAGVSYEQYF
j_call: TRBJ1-1; d_call: .; clone_size: few; v_call: TRBV6-5; cdr3_nt: TGTGCCAGCAGTTACGACCCAAGGGCTGAAGCTTTCTTT; cdr3_aa: CASSYDPRAEAFF
j_call: TRBJ1-1; d_call: .; clone_size: many; v_call: TRBV5-6; cdr3_nt: TGTGCCAGCAGCACATCAGAGAACACTGAAGCTTTCTTT; cdr3_aa: CASSTSENTEAFF
j_call: TRBJ1-5; d_call: .; clone_size: .; v_call: TRBV7-2; cdr3_nt: TGTGCCAGCAGCCTTTACGCCGGGCCCCGATGGGCCCAGCATTTT; cdr3_aa: CASSLYAGPRWAQHF
j_call: TRBJ2-5; d_call: TRBD1; clone_size: .; v_call: TRBV2; cdr3_nt: TGTGCCAGCAGTGAGACAGGGAAGGGAGAGACCCAGTACTTC; cdr3_aa: CASSETGKGETQYF
j_call: TRBJ1-3; d_call: TRBD1; clone_size: .; v_call: TRBV5-1; cdr3_nt: TGCGCCAGCAGCGAACAGGGGGCTTTGGGCGGAAACACCATATATTTT; cdr3_aa: CASSEQGALGGNTIYF
j_call: TRBJ1-5; d_call: TRBD1; clone_size: .; v_call: TRBV7-8; cdr3_nt: TGTGCCAGCAGCCCACCAGGGGGCGGGGGCAATCAGCCCCAGCATTTT; cdr3_aa: CASSPPGGGGNQPQHF
j_call: TRBJ1-4; d_call: .; clone_size: .; v_call: TRBV24-1; cdr3_nt: TGTGCCACCAGCGACAGATCAACTAATGAAAAACTGTTTTTT; cdr3_aa: CATSDRSTNEKLFF